A selection of T cell receptor beta chains follows, all from one sample in a study of blood T cells in healthy people across ages. TCRdb ran MiXCR on the 5' RACE reads and lists one entry per CDR3 protein. The sample includes hundreds of thousands of distinct CDR3 sequences, 25% to 30% of them seen just once. The sequencing input was blood. The receptors stem from a woman older than 75 in good health. Both conserved end residues are part of each CDR3. D genes are given only for firm matches. Clone size is shown for a subset of rows, as once, few, many or a class of expanded clone.

D gene: TRBD2
V gene: TRBV6-5
clone size: many
J gene: TRBJ2-4
CDR3 protein: CASSSIAGSPKNIQYF
CDR3 DNA: TGTGCCAGCAGTAGCATAGCGGGGTCACCCAAAAACATTCAGTACTTC

D gene: TRBD2
V gene: TRBV7-3
clone size: NA
J gene: TRBJ2-5
CDR3 protein: CASSLTSGSNEQYF
CDR3 DNA: TGTGCTAGCAGCTTGACTAGCGGGAGCAATGAGCAGTACTTC

D gene: NA
V gene: TRBV7-2
clone size: NA
J gene: TRBJ2-1
CDR3 protein: CASSSSYRDWEQFF
CDR3 DNA: TGTGCCAGCAGCTCATCCTACAGGGATTGGGAGCAGTTCTTC

D gene: NA
V gene: TRBV20-1
clone size: many
J gene: TRBJ2-7
CDR3 protein: CSARGGRVSYEQYF
CDR3 DNA: TGCAGTGCTAGAGGGGGCAGGGTTTCCTACGAGCAGTACTTC

D gene: NA
V gene: TRBV7-9
clone size: many
J gene: TRBJ2-5
CDR3 protein: CASSLGETFQETQYF
CDR3 DNA: TGTGCCAGCAGCTTAGGAGAGACATTCCAAGAGACCCAGTACTTC

D gene: NA
V gene: TRBV20-1
clone size: NA
J gene: TRBJ2-3
CDR3 protein: CSARSWTLQTDTQYF
CDR3 DNA: TGCAGTGCTAGGTCCTGGACGCTCCAAACAGATACGCAGTATTTT

D gene: TRBD1
V gene: TRBV6-5
clone size: few
J gene: TRBJ2-2
CDR3 protein: CASSYPGQGPNTGELFF
CDR3 DNA: TGTGCCAGCAGTTACCCCGGACAGGGACCGAACACCGGGGAGCTGTTTTTT

D gene: NA
V gene: TRBV20-1
clone size: NA
J gene: TRBJ2-3
CDR3 protein: CSAPLATGTDTQYF
CDR3 DNA: TGCAGTGCTCCCCTAGCTACGGGCACAGATACGCAGTATTTT

D gene: TRBD1
V gene: TRBV11-2
clone size: many
J gene: TRBJ2-5
CDR3 protein: CASSKGTGRVQETQYF
CDR3 DNA: TGTGCCAGCAGCAAGGGGACAGGGAGGGTCCAAGAGACCCAGTACTTC

D gene: NA
V gene: TRBV3-1
clone size: many
J gene: TRBJ2-1
CDR3 protein: CASSPPRRSYNEQFF
CDR3 DNA: TGTGCCAGCAGCCCCCCCCGGAGGTCCTACAATGAGCAGTTCTTC

D gene: NA
V gene: TRBV5-1
clone size: NA
J gene: TRBJ2-3
CDR3 protein: CVSSLQETTDTQYF
CDR3 DNA: TGCGTCAGCAGCTTACAGGAGACCACAGATACACAGTATTTT

D gene: TRBD1
V gene: TRBV28
clone size: few
J gene: TRBJ1-5
CDR3 protein: CASTEHRGIQPQHF
CDR3 DNA: TGTGCCAGCACCGAACACAGGGGGATTCAGCCCCAGCATTTT

D gene: NA
V gene: TRBV14
clone size: NA
J gene: TRBJ1-2
CDR3 protein: CASSQLAVDPNYGYTF
CDR3 DNA: TGTGCCAGCAGCCAATTGGCAGTAGATCCTAACTATGGCTACACCTTC

D gene: TRBD1
V gene: TRBV20-1
clone size: many
J gene: TRBJ2-5
CDR3 protein: CSAFRAGTGEETQYF
CDR3 DNA: TGCAGTGCCTTTCGAGCCGGGACAGGGGAAGAGACCCAGTACTTC

D gene: TRBD2
V gene: TRBV20-1
clone size: NA
J gene: TRBJ2-7
CDR3 protein: CSARRLAGGRGEYF
CDR3 DNA: TGCAGTGCTAGAAGACTAGCGGGGGGGCGAGGGGAGTACTTC

D gene: NA
V gene: TRBV4-1
clone size: many
J gene: TRBJ2-3
CDR3 protein: CASSQGRAPFTDTQYF
CDR3 DNA: TGCGCCAGCAGCCAAGGTCGAGCCCCGTTCACAGATACGCAGTATTTT

D gene: TRBD1
V gene: TRBV7-3
clone size: many
J gene: TRBJ2-1
CDR3 protein: CASSAPGQGTNEQFF
CDR3 DNA: TGTGCCAGCAGCGCACCGGGACAGGGGACGAATGAGCAGTTCTTC

D gene: TRBD2
V gene: TRBV7-2
clone size: many
J gene: TRBJ2-3
CDR3 protein: CASSLVGLDGLAGSDTQYF
CDR3 DNA: TGTGCCAGCAGCTTAGTAGGTCTTGACGGGCTAGCGGGGTCAGATACGCAGTATTTT

D gene: NA
V gene: TRBV3-1
clone size: NA
J gene: TRBJ1-4
CDR3 protein: CASSQVSVGLNEKLFF
CDR3 DNA: TGTGCCAGCAGCCAAGTTTCCGTGGGATTGAATGAAAAACTGTTTTTT

D gene: NA
V gene: TRBV20-1
clone size: few
J gene: TRBJ1-2
CDR3 protein: CSARAVLQRGYTF
CDR3 DNA: TGCAGTGCTAGAGCCGTTCTCCAACGCGGCTACACCTTC

D gene: NA
V gene: TRBV9
clone size: many
J gene: TRBJ1-2
CDR3 protein: CASSPVGDYGYTF
CDR3 DNA: TGTGCCAGCAGCCCTGTGGGGGACTATGGCTACACCTTC

D gene: NA
V gene: TRBV9
clone size: NA
J gene: TRBJ2-5
CDR3 protein: CTSSARAQRGETQYF
CDR3 DNA: TGTACCAGCAGCGCCCGGGCCCAGAGGGGAGAGACCCAGTACTTC

D gene: NA
V gene: TRBV12-3/TRBV12-4
clone size: NA
J gene: TRBJ2-2
CDR3 protein: CASSVITGELFF
CDR3 DNA: TGTGCCAGCAGTGTAATCACCGGGGAGCTGTTTTTT

D gene: NA
V gene: TRBV29-1
clone size: few
J gene: TRBJ2-5
CDR3 protein: CSVEDLVTSLQTQYF
CDR3 DNA: TGCAGCGTTGAAGATCTTGTTACTAGTCTTCAGACCCAGTACTTC

D gene: TRBD2
V gene: TRBV4-3
clone size: many
J gene: TRBJ2-3
CDR3 protein: CASSQDTGGVADTQYF
CDR3 DNA: TGCGCCAGCAGCCAAGACACGGGGGGGGTCGCAGATACGCAGTATTTT

D gene: NA
V gene: TRBV20-1
clone size: NA
J gene: TRBJ1-1
CDR3 protein: CSAGRMNTEAFF
CDR3 DNA: TGCAGTGCCGGACGGATGAACACTGAAGCTTTCTTT

D gene: TRBD1
V gene: TRBV19
clone size: many
J gene: TRBJ2-3
CDR3 protein: CASSWGQGSSTDTQYF
CDR3 DNA: TGTGCCAGTAGCTGGGGACAGGGCTCTAGCACAGATACGCAGTATTTT

D gene: NA
V gene: TRBV9
clone size: NA
J gene: TRBJ2-5
CDR3 protein: CASSVSIAETQYF
CDR3 DNA: TGTGCCAGCAGCGTATCAATTGCAGAGACCCAGTACTTC

D gene: NA
V gene: TRBV6-5
clone size: NA
J gene: TRBJ2-2
CDR3 protein: CASSGWGGELFF
CDR3 DNA: TGTGCCAGCAGTGGGTGGGGCGGGGAGCTGTTTTTT

D gene: NA
V gene: TRBV7-2
clone size: NA
J gene: TRBJ1-4
CDR3 protein: CASSFWLATNEKLFF
CDR3 DNA: TGTGCCAGCAGCTTCTGGCTGGCAACTAATGAAAAACTGTTTTTT

D gene: NA
V gene: TRBV5-1
clone size: NA
J gene: TRBJ1-3
CDR3 protein: CASSFPSVGGRNTIYF
CDR3 DNA: TGCGCCAGCAGCTTTCCCTCGGTAGGGGGTCGGAACACCATATATTTT

D gene: TRBD1
V gene: TRBV20-1
clone size: NA
J gene: TRBJ2-7
CDR3 protein: CSARRRGNEQYF
CDR3 DNA: TGCAGTGCTAGGCGCAGGGGGAACGAGCAGTACTTC

D gene: NA
V gene: TRBV20-1
clone size: NA
J gene: TRBJ2-1
CDR3 protein: CSAGSNEQFF
CDR3 DNA: TGCAGTGCTGGTAGTAACGAGCAGTTCTTC

D gene: TRBD1
V gene: TRBV10-3
clone size: NA
J gene: TRBJ2-7
CDR3 protein: CATEGGTGTREQYF
CDR3 DNA: TGTGCCACCGAGGGCGGGACAGGGACGCGTGAGCAGTACTTC

D gene: NA
V gene: TRBV6-2/TRBV6-3
clone size: few
J gene: TRBJ1-5
CDR3 protein: CASQDSNQPQHF
CDR3 DNA: TGTGCCAGCCAGGACTCTAATCAGCCCCAGCATTTT

D gene: TRBD2
V gene: TRBV7-2
clone size: few
J gene: TRBJ2-3
CDR3 protein: CASSLGLTGTDTQYF
CDR3 DNA: TGTGCCAGCAGCTTGGGACTAACGGGGACAGATACGCAGTATTTT

D gene: TRBD1
V gene: TRBV24-1
clone size: NA
J gene: TRBJ2-4
CDR3 protein: CATSSGGLAKNIQYF
CDR3 DNA: TGTGCCACCAGTTCAGGGGGCCTCGCCAAAAACATTCAGTACTTC

D gene: NA
V gene: TRBV5-6
clone size: NA
J gene: TRBJ2-3
CDR3 protein: CASSPVGEDTQYF
CDR3 DNA: TGTGCCAGCAGCCCGGTGGGGGAGGATACGCAGTATTTT

D gene: NA
V gene: TRBV5-1
clone size: many
J gene: TRBJ2-7
CDR3 protein: CASAPLLGGSSYEQYF
CDR3 DNA: TGCGCCAGCGCCCCGCTTTTAGGGGGGAGCTCCTACGAGCAGTACTTC

D gene: NA
V gene: TRBV7-9
clone size: NA
J gene: TRBJ1-6
CDR3 protein: CASSLAVESPLHF
CDR3 DNA: TGTGCCAGCAGCTTAGCAGTGGAATCACCCCTCCACTTT

D gene: NA
V gene: TRBV30
clone size: many
J gene: TRBJ2-7
CDR3 protein: CACLQSGSSYEQYF
CDR3 DNA: TGTGCCTGTCTCCAATCGGGGAGCTCCTACGAGCAGTACTTC

D gene: NA
V gene: TRBV6-2/TRBV6-3
clone size: NA
J gene: TRBJ2-7
CDR3 protein: CASRRDGGAFYEQYF
CDR3 DNA: TGTGCCAGCAGACGGGATGGGGGGGCTTTCTACGAGCAGTACTTC